A single sample gave rise to the 18 T cell receptor beta chains below, sequenced in a study of blood T cell repertoires in COVID-19. Data came from immunoSEQ multiplex PCR; TCRdb stores just in-frame clones and leaves some out. The data contain some 350,000 clones, about 87% of them singletons. The sequencing input was peripheral blood. These receptors came from a human donor in a cohort sampled during active COVID-19.

The rearrangement uses TRBV3-1 (or the pseudogene TRBV3-2) and TRBJ2-3, with D perhaps matching TRBD2 (5 bases). Germline CDR1 reads LGHDT; CDR2 reads YNNKEL (reference sequence). The CDR3 covers 15 residues. Trimming shortened V by 2 bases and J by 2 bases, and 11 bases separated the two germline ends. The CDR3 sequence is CASSQNPGSTDTQYF. The CDR3, as DNA: TGTGCCAGCAGCCAAAACCCGGGGTCCACAGATACGCAGTATTTT.

The CDR3 protein is CASSLAGLYTEAFF. The CDR3 coding sequence is TGTGCCAGCAGCTTGGCAGGGCTGTACACTGAAGCTTTCTTT. The chain recombines TRBV7-9 with TRBJ1-1; TRBD1 is a possible D gene (5 bases). V dropped 3 bases and J dropped 3 bases, with 11 bases sitting between them. CDR1 is SEHNR and CDR2 is FQNEAQ in the germline V gene (reference sequence). The CDR3 is made up of 14 amino acids.

The chain has TRBV9 and TRBJ2-5; 9 bases are a match to TRBD1. Germline CDR1 reads SGDLS; CDR2 reads YYNGEE. CDR3 length: 16 amino acids. With 4 bases clipped from V and 1 base from J, the junction kept 8 bases outside the gene matches. The CDR3 loop reads CASSPGTGPSQETQYF. The CDR3 bases are TGTGCCAGCAGCCCCGGGACAGGGCCTTCCCAAGAGACCCAGTACTTC.

This clone was seen only a few times. This sequence joins TRBV18 and TRBJ1-1, with no clear D. CDR3 size: 15 residues. CDR1 and CDR2 (germline): KGHSH, LQKENI. V shed 4 bases and J shed 4 bases, with 16 bases lying between them. The CDR3 coding sequence is TGTGCCAGCTCACTGGGCGGAGGAGATGGCACTGAAGCTTTCTTT. This encodes CASSLGGGDGTEAFF.

The chain is built from TRBV5-1 and TRBJ2-1; a possible D gene is TRBD2 (6 bases). The CDR3 extends over 19 amino acids. CDR1 SGHRS and CDR2 YFSETQ come from the germline V gene. The V and J ends lost 0 bases and 4 bases respectively, with 23 bases between them. The CDR3 region is CASSLDRAGTSGAYNEQFF. In DNA, the CDR3 is TGCGCCAGCAGCTTGGATCGGGCGGGAACTTCCGGGGCTTACAATGAGCAGTTCTTC.

Concerning this clone: An end of the junction differs from the germline gene, which may be a read error. This chain joins TRBV3-1 (or the pseudogene TRBV3-2) and TRBJ2-1, with 7 bases aligning to TRBD1. The CDR3 length is 12 residues. The germline CDR1 and CDR2 sequences are LGHDT and YNNKEL (reference sequence). DNA of the CDR3: TGTGCCAGCTCCATCAGGGGGTCCGAGCGGTTCTTC. Translating gives CASSIRGSERFF.

The chain is built from TRBV2 and TRBJ1-5; D is uncertain. The CDR3 has 12 residues. Germline V lookup: CDR1 SNHLY, CDR2 FYNNEI. Trimming removed 5 bases from V and 7 bases from J, with 9 bases in between. CDR3 nucleotide sequence: TGTGCCAGCAGTTCAGGATTACAGCCCCAGCATTTT. Protein product: CASSSGLQPQHF.

The genes are TRBV30 and TRBJ1-5, with 9 positions matching TRBD1. The V gene's germline CDR1 is GTSNPN and CDR2 SVGIG (reference sequence). With V trimmed by 2 bases and J by 6 bases, 8 bases remained unmatched. The CDR3 has 15 residues. The CDR3 nucleotides read TGTGCCTGGAGTACGGGACAGGGTGGCGGTCAGCCCCAGCATTTT. It yields the protein CAWSTGQGGGQPQHF.

J is TRBJ1-1 and V is TRBV27; D possibly corresponds to TRBD1 (6 bases). CDR3 length: 16 amino acids. The germline CDR1 and CDR2 sequences are MNHEY and SMNVEV (reference sequence). Trimming left V 0 bases short and J 0 bases short, with 11 bases between. The CDR3 loop reads CASSLSQQGLNTEAFF. As DNA, the CDR3 is TGTGCCAGCAGTTTATCCCAACAGGGACTGAACACTGAAGCTTTCTTT.

This chain joins TRBV12-3 or TRBV12-4 and TRBJ2-2; D perhaps matches TRBD1 (6 bases). V dropped 6 bases and J dropped 8 bases, with 10 bases sitting between them. The CDR3 totals 12 residues. CDR3 sequence (DNA): TGTGCCAGCAGAGCAGGGGATGGGGAGCTGTTTTTT. It is translated as CASRAGDGELFF.

The chain links TRBV23-1 to TRBJ1-5; 8 bases match TRBD1. TRBV23-1 is flagged as an ORF with uncertain function. The CDR3 length is 17 residues. The J segment lost 6 bases and the V segment lost 2 bases, leaving 12 bases of the junction unmatched. The CDR3 is CASSQRNDPGGFQPQHF. In DNA form, the CDR3 reads TGCGCCAGCAGTCAAAGGAATGATCCAGGGGGCTTTCAGCCCCAGCATTTT.

V and J are TRBV5-1 and TRBJ1-1, with D uncertain. CDR3 length: 14 amino acids. V was cut by 0 bases and J by 3 bases, with 9 bases left in between. Germline assignment: CDR1 SGHRS and CDR2 YFSETQ. The CDR3 DNA reads as TGCGCCAGCAGCTTGGAAGGGAGCGACACTGAAGCTTTCTTT. This sequence encodes CASSLEGSDTEAFF.

The rearrangement uses TRBV27 and TRBJ1-5; maybe TRBD1 (5 bases). The CDR3 sequence is 12 residues long. In germline, CDR1 is MNHEY, CDR2 SMNVEV (reference sequence). V lost 4 bases and J 6 bases, leaving 7 bases between the germline ends. The CDR3 spells CASSWRGQPQHF. The CDR3 DNA is TGTGCCAGCAGTTGGAGGGGTCAGCCCCAGCATTTT.

J is TRBJ1-1 and V is TRBV5-1; perhaps TRBD1 as D (6 bases). This CDR3 spans 17 amino acids. V lost 0 bases to trimming and J lost 1 base, with 16 bases between them. Germline V CDR1 and CDR2: SGHRS, YFSETQ. The CDR3 region has the DNA TGCGCCAGCAGCTTGGACCAGGGGATAAGGACGAACACTGAAGCTTTCTTT. Encoded protein: CASSLDQGIRTNTEAFF.

The sample holds one count of this clone. V and J are TRBV28 and TRBJ1-5, with no clear D. The ends were cut back, 7 bases at V and 3 bases at J, with 16 bases in the middle. The CDR3 is 15 residues long. From germline, CDR1 is MDHEN and CDR2 SYDVKM. CDR3 nucleotide sequence: TGTGCCAGCACCCCTCCTCGAGGAGACAATCAGCCCCAGCATTTT. Its translation is CASTPPRGDNQPQHF.

This clone appeared once. The CDR3 region has the DNA TGCGCCAGCAGAGAGGCCAGGACTATCTCCTACAATGAGCAGTTCTTC. Translating it yields CASREARTISYNEQFF. This chain uses TRBV5-1 with TRBJ2-1, with a possible D match to TRBD2 (6 bases). V gave up 5 bases and J gave up 0 bases, with 15 bases separating them. CDR1 is SGHRS, CDR2 YFSETQ, per germline. The CDR3 runs 16 residues. The complete variable domain, with remaining parts taken from reference TRBV5-1 and TRBJ2-1, reads KAGVTQTPRYLIKTRGQQVTLSCSPISGHRSVSWYQQTPGQGLQFLFEYFSETQRNKGNFPGRFSGRQFSNSRSEMNVSTLELGDSALYLCASREARTISYNEQFFGPGTRLTVL.

The J gene is TRBJ2-2, the V gene TRBV7-9, with TRBD1 matching over 7 bases. V was clipped by 8 bases and J by 3 bases; unmatched bases: 9. The CDR3 covers 15 residues. Germline V gives CDR1 SEHNR, CDR2 FQNEAQ (reference sequence). The CDR3 loop is CASRKWDRHTGELFF. For the CDR3, the DNA is TGTGCCAGCCGAAAATGGGACAGACACACCGGGGAGCTGTTTTTT.

The genes are TRBV6-7 and TRBJ2-2, with 7 nucleotides matching TRBD2. TRBV6-7 is reported as an ORF; its role is uncertain. This CDR3 spans 13 amino acids. Trimming removed 6 bases from V and 5 bases from J; junction bases left unmatched: 3. The CDR3: CASSSGGTGELFF. DNA of the CDR3: TGTGCCAGCAGCTCGGGAGGTACCGGGGAGCTGTTTTTT.